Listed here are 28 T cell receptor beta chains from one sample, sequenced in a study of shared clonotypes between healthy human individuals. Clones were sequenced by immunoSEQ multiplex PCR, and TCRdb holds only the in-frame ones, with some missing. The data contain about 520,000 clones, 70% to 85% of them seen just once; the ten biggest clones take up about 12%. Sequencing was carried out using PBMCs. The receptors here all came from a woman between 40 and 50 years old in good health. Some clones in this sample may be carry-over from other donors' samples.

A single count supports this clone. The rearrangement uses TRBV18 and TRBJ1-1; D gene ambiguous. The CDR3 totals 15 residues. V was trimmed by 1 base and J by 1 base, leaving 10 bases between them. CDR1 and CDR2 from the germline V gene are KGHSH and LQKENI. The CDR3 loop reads CASSPRSGGNTEAFF. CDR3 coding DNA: TGTGCCAGCTCACCACGGTCGGGTGGGAACACTGAAGCTTTCTTT.

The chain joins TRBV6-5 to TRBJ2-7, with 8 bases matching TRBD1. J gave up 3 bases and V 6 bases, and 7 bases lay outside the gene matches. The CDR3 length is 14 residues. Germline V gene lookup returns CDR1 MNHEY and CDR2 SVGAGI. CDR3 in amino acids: CASRSTGEYYEQYF. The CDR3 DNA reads TGTGCCAGCAGGTCGACAGGGGAGTACTACGAGCAGTACTTC.

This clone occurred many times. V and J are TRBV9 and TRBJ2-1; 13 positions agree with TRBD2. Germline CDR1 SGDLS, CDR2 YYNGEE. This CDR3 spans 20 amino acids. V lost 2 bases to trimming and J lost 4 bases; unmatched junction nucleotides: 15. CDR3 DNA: TGTGCCAGCAGCGTTCCTGGGGGGAGCCCGGGACTAGCGGGATACAATGAGCAGTTCTTC. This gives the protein CASSVPGGSPGLAGYNEQFF.

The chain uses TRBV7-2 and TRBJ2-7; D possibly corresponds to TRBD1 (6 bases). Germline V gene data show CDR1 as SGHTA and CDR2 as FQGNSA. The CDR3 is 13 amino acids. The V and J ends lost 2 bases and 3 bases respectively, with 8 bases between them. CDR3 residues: CASSLSGDYEQYF. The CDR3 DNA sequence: TGTGCCAGCAGCTTATCAGGGGACTACGAGCAGTACTTC.

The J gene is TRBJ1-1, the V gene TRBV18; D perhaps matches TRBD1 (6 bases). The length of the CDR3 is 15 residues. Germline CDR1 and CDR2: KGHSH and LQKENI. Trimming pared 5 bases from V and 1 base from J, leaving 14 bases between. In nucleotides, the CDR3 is TGTGCCAGCTCATTTGGGGGCTCTCGGAACACTGAAGCTTTCTTT. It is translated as CASSFGGSRNTEAFF.

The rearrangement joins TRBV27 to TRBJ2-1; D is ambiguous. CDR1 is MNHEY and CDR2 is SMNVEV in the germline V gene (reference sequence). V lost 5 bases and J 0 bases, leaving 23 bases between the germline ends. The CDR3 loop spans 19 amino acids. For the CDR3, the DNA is TGTGCCAGCAGTAACTGGGCTAGGAATTATGTAAGCTCCTACAATGAGCAGTTCTTC. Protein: CASSNWARNYVSSYNEQFF.

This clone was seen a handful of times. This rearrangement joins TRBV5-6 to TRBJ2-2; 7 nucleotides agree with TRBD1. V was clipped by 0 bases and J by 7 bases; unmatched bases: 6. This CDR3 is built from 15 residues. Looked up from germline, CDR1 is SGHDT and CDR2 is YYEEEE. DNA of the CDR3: TGTGCCAGCAGCTTGGGTGACAGGGCAGGCGGGGAGCTGTTTTTT. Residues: CASSLGDRAGGELFF.

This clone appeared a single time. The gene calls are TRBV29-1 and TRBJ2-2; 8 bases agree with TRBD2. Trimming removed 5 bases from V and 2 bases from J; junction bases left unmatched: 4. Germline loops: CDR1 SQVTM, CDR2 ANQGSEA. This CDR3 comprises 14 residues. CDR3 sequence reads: CSVIAGHNTGELFF. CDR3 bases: TGCAGCGTTATAGCGGGGCATAACACCGGGGAGCTGTTTTTT.

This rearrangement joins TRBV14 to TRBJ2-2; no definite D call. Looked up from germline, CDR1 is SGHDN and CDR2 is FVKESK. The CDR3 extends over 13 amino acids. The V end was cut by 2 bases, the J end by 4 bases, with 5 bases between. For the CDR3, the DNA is TGTGCCAGCAGCCAATGGGGCACCGGGGAGCTGTTTTTT. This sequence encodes CASSQWGTGELFF.

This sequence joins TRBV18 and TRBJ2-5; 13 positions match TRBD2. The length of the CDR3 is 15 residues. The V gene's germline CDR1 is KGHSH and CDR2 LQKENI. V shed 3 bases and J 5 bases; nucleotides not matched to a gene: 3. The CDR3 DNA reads TGTGCCAGCTCACCGGGACTAGCGGGAATGGAGACCCAGTACTTC. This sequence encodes CASSPGLAGMETQYF.

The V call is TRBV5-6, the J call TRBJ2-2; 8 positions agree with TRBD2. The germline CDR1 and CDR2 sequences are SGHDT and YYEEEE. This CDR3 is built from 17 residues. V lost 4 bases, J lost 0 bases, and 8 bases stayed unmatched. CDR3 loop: CASSNGGGTTNTGELFF. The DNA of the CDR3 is TGTGCCAGCAGCAACGGCGGGGGGACAACGAACACCGGGGAGCTGTTTTTT.

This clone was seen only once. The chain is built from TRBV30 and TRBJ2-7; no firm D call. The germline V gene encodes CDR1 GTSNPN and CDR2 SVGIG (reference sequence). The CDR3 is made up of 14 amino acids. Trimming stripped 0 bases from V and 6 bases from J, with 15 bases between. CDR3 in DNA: TGTGCCTGGAGTGTGTTGACATTGTCGGGCGAGCAGTACTTC. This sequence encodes CAWSVLTLSGEQYF.

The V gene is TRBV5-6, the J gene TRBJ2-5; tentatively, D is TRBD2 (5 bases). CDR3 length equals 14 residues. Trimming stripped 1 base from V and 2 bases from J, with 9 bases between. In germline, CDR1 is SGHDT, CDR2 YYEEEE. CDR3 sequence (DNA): TGTGCCAGCAGCTTGAGCGGTAGACAAGAGACCCAGTACTTC. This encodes CASSLSGRQETQYF.

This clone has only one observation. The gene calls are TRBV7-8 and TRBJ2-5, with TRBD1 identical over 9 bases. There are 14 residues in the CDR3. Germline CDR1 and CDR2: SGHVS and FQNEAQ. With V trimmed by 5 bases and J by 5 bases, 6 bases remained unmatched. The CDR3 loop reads CASSTYRGRETQYF. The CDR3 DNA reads TGTGCCAGCAGCACGTACAGGGGGCGGGAGACCCAGTACTTC.

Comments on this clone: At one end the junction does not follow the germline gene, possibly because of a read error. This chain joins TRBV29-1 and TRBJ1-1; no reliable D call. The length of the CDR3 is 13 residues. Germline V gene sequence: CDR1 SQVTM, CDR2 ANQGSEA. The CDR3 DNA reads TGCAGCGTTGATTTACTCATGAACGCTGAAGCTTTCTTT. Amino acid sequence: CSVDLLMNAEAFF.

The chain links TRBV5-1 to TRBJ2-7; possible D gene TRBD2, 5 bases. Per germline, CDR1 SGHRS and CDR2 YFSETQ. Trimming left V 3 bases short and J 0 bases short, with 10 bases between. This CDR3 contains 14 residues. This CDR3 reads CASSWTPSSYEQYF. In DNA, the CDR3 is TGCGCCAGCAGCTGGACTCCCAGCTCCTACGAGCAGTACTTC.

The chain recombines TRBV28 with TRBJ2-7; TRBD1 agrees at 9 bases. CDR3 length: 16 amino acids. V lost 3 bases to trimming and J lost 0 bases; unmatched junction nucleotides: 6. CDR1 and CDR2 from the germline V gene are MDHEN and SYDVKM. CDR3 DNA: TGTGCCAGCAGTTTTGACTACAGGGGGCGCTCCTACGAGCAGTACTTC. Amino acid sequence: CASSFDYRGRSYEQYF.

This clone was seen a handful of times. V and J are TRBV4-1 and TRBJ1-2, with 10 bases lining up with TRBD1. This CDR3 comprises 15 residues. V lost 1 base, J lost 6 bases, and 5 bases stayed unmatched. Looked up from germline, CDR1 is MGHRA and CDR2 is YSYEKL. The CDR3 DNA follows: TGCGCCAGCAGCCAAGTTGGGACAGGGGAGGATGGCTACACCTTC. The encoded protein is CASSQVGTGEDGYTF.

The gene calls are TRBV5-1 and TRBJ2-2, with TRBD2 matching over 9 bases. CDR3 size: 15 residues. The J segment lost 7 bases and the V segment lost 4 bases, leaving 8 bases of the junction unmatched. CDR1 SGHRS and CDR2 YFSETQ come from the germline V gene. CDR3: CASSPIAGVGGELFF. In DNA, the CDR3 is TGCGCCAGCAGCCCCATAGCGGGAGTGGGCGGGGAGCTGTTTTTT. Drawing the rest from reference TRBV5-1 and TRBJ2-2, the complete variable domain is KAGVTQTPRYLIKTRGQQVTLSCSPISGHRSVSWYQQTPGQGLQFLFEYFSETQRNKGNFPGRFSGRQFSNSRSEMNVSTLELGDSALYLCASSPIAGVGGELFFGEGSRLTVL.

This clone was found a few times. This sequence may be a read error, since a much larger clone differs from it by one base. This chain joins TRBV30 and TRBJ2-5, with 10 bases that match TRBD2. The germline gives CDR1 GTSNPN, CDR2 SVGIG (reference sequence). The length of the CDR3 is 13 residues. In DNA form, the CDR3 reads TGTGCCCGGAGTCGACTAGCGGGAGAGACCCAGTACTTC. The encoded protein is CARSRLAGETQYF.

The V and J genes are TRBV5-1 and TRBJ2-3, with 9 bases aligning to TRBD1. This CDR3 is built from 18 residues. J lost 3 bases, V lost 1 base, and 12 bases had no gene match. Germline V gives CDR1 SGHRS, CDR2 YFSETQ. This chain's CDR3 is CASSLNPPGQGFTDTQYF. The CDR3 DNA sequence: TGCGCCAGCAGCTTGAACCCGCCGGGACAGGGATTTACAGATACGCAGTATTTT.

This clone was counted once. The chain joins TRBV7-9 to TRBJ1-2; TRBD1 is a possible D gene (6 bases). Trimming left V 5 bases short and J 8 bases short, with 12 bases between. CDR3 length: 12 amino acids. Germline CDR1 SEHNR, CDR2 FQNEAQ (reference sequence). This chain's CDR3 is CASSRTGSGYTF. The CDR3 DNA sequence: TGTGCCAGCAGCCGCACAGGGTCCGGCTACACCTTC.

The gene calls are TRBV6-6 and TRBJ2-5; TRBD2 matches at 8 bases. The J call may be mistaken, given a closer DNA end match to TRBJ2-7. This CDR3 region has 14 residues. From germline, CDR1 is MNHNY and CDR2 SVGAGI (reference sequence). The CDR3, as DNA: TGTGCCAGCAGATCAGCGGGAGAATCCTACGAGCAGTACTTC. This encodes CASRSAGESYEQYF.

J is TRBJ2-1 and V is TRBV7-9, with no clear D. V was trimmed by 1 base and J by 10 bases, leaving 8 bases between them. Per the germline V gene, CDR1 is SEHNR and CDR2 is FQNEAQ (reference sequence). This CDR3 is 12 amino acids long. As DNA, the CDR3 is TGTGCCAGCAGCTTAGGACCCAGGGAGCAGTTCTTC. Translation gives CASSLGPREQFF.

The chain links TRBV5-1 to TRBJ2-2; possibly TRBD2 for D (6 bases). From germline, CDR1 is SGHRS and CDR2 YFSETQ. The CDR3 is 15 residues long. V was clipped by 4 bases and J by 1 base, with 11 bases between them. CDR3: CASSPTSLNTGELFF. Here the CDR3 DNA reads TGCGCCAGCAGCCCGACTAGTCTGAACACCGGGGAGCTGTTTTTT.

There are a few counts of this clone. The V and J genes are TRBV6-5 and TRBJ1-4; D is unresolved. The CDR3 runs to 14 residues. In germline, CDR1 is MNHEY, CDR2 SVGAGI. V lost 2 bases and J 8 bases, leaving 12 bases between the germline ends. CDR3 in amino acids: CASSYAAGEEKLFF. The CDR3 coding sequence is TGTGCCAGCAGTTACGCTGCTGGGGAGGAAAAACTGTTTTTT.

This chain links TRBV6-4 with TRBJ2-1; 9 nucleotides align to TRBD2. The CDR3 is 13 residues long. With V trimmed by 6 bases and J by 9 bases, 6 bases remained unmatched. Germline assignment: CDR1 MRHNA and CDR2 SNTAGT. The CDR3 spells CASSSGTSLEQFF. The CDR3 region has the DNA TGTGCCAGCAGCTCTGGGACTAGCCTTGAGCAGTTCTTC.

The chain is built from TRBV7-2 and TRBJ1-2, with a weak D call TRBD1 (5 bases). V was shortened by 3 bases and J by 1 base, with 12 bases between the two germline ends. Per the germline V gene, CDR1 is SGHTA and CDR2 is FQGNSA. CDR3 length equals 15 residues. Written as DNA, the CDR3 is TGTGCCAGCAGCTTTACCCAGGGATATAACTATGGCTACACCTTC. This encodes CASSFTQGYNYGYTF.